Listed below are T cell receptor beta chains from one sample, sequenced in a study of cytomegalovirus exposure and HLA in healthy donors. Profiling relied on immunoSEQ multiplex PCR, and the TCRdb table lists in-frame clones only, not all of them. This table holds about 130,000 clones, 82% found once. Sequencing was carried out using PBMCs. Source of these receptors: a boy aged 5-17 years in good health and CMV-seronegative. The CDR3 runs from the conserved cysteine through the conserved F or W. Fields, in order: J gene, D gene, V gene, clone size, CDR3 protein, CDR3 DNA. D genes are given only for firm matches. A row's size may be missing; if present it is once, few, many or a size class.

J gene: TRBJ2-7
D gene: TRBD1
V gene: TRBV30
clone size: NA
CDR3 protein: CAWSEGQAYEQYF
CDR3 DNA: TGTGCCTGGAGTGAAGGACAGGCCTACGAGCAGTACTTC

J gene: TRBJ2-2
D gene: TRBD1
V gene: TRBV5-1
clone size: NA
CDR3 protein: CASSSDRGMNTGELFF
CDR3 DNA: TGCGCCAGCAGCTCGGACAGGGGGATGAACACCGGGGAGCTGTTTTTT

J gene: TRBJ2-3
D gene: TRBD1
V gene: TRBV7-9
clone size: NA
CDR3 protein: CSSSLLGQRRGTDTQYF
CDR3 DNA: TGTTCCAGCAGCTTACTGGGACAGCGAAGAGGCACAGATACGCAGTATTTT

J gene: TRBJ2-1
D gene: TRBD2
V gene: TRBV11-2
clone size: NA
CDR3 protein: CASSLWNLAGGNEQFF
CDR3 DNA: TGTGCCAGCAGCTTATGGAATCTAGCGGGAGGAAATGAGCAGTTCTTC

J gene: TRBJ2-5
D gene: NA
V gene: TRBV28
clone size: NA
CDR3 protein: CASSESRETQYF
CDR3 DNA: TGTGCCAGTTCTGAAAGCCGGGAGACCCAGTACTTC

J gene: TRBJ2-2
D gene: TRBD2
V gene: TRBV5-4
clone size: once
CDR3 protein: CASSSSGANTGELFF
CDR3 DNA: TGTGCCAGCAGTTCTAGCGGCGCGAACACCGGGGAGCTGTTTTTT

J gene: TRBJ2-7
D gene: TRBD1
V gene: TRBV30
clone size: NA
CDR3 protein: CAWGGAGGHEQYF
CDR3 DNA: TGTGCCTGGGGAGGAGCAGGGGGCCACGAGCAGTACTTC

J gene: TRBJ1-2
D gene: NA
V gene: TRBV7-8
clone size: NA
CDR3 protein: CASSLSTGNGYTF
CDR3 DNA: TGTGCCAGCAGCTTGTCCACAGGGAATGGCTACACCTTC

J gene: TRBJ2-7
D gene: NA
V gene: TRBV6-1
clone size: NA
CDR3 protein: CASSERQKLEPSIYEQYF
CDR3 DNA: TGTGCCAGCAGTGAACGACAAAAATTGGAACCAAGCATCTACGAGCAGTACTTC

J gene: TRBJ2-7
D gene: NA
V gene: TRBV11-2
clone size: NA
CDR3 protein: CASSLAEFYEQYF
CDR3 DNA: TGTGCCAGCAGCTTGGCAGAATTCTACGAGCAGTACTTC

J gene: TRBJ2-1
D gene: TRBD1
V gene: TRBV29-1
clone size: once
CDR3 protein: CSVDEGQTSYNEQFF
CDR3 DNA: TGCAGCGTTGATGAGGGACAGACCTCCTACAATGAGCAGTTCTTC

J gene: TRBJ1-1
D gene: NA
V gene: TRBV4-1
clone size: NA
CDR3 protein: CASSQDPQGPEAFF
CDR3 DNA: TGCGCCAGCAGCCAAGACCCGCAGGGTCCTGAAGCTTTCTTT

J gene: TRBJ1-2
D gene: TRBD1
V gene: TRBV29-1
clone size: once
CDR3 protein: CSVEGQGNGYTF
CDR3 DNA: TGCAGCGTTGAAGGACAGGGAAATGGCTACACCTTC

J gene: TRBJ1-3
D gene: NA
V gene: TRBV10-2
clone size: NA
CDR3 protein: CASSEQQGMNRNTIYF
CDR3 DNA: TGCGCCAGCAGTGAGCAACAGGGAATGAATAGAAACACCATATATTTT

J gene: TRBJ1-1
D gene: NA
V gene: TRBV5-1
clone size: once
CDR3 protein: CASSLEGSQNTEAFF
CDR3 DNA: TGCGCCAGCAGCTTGGAGGGGTCCCAGAACACTGAAGCTTTCTTT

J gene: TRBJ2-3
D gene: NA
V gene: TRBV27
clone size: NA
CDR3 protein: CASSPRPRVTDTQYF
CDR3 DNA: TGTGCCAGCAGCCCCCGGCCCAGGGTAACAGATACGCAGTATTTT

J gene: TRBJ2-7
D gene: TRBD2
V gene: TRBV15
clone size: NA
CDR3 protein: CATSPGKREGYYEQYF
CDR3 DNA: TGTGCCACCTCGCCCGGCAAGCGGGAGGGATACTACGAGCAGTACTTC

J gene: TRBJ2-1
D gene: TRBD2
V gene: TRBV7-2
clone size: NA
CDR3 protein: CASSPRLAGGLGEQFF
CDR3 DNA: TGTGCCAGCAGTCCTAGACTAGCGGGAGGGCTTGGTGAGCAGTTCTTC